The T cell receptor (beta chain) under discussion was sequenced for a study of blood T cells in healthy people across ages. V was cut by 0 bases and J by 3 bases, with 12 bases left in between. The CDR3 is made up of 16 amino acids. CDR1 MGHRA and CDR2 YSYEKL come from the germline V gene. Primers used in a second PCR of roughly 6 to 11 cycles were a sample-barcoded 5' primer and a J-beta primer mix. Every cDNA molecule carried a tag from a template-switch adaptor bearing 12 random nucleotides. TCRdb reprocessed the 5' RACE reads with MiXCR, giving one entry per CDR3 protein. The sample has about 970,000 distinct CDR3 sequences; about 53% are singletons.

Sequenced: blood. The J gene is TRBJ2-1, the V gene TRBV4-1, with D perhaps TRBD2 (7 bases). This sequence originates from a woman aged 55-70 years in good health. CDR3 bases: TGCGCCAGCAGCCAAGAGGGGGGGGCCGTCTACAATGAGCAGTTCTTC. It is translated as CASSQEGGAVYNEQFF.